The rows below give T cell receptor beta chains drawn from one sample of a study of T-cell memory formation after mild COVID-19. Each CDR3 protein gets one entry after TCRdb re-called the 5' RACE reads with MiXCR. There are about 180,000 distinct CDR3 sequences in the sample; under 20% occur only once, and 3.5% to 5% lies in the top ten. Sequencing was done on a sample of PBMCs or a T cell subset sorted from them (not recorded which). These receptors came from a man between 18 and 35 years old who had mild COVID-19 (a few samples of this study predate the infection). Cell type and time point are not known. Both conserved end residues are part of each CDR3. The D gene is left open where the match is weak. Expanded clones are given a class, and other clones once, few, many or no size at all.

length	D	V	size	J	CDR3	DNA
15	NA	TRBV5-1	NA	TRBJ1-3	CASSLEVYPGNTIYF	TGCGCCAGCAGCTTAGAGGTTTATCCTGGAAACACCATATATTTT
15	NA	TRBV7-6	NA	TRBJ2-7	CASSTRPGSSYEQYF	TGTGCCAGCAGTACCCGCCCTGGCAGCTCCTACGAGCAGTACTTC
18	NA	TRBV3-1	NA	TRBJ2-2	CASSQNLRSGFRTGELFF	TGTGCCAGCAGCCAAAACCTCCGCAGCGGCTTTCGGACCGGGGAGCTGTTTTTT
17	NA	TRBV6-2/TRBV6-3	few	TRBJ1-5	CASRPRSEGVSNQPQHF	TGTGCCAGCAGACCCCGCAGTGAGGGGGTTAGCAATCAGCCCCAGCATTTT
13	TRBD1	TRBV7-2	few	TRBJ1-2	CASSWGQHYGYTF	TGTGCCAGCAGCTGGGGACAGCACTATGGCTACACCTTC
14	TRBD1	TRBV4-2	NA	TRBJ2-2	CASSPDRGSGELFF	TGTGCCAGCAGCCCGGACAGGGGGAGCGGGGAGCTGTTTTTT
18	NA	TRBV4-3	NA	TRBJ2-3	CASSPRPSQVGNTDTQYF	TGCGCCAGCAGCCCTCGGCCGTCCCAAGTAGGCAACACAGATACGCAGTATTTT
17	TRBD2	TRBV7-2	few	TRBJ2-1	CASSRRTSGDSYNEQFF	TGTGCCAGCAGCCGACGGACTAGCGGGGACTCCTACAATGAGCAGTTCTTC
12	NA	TRBV10-3	NA	TRBJ1-4	CAISEPARVKSF	TGTGCCATCAGTGAGCCAGCCAGAGTAAAAAGTTTT
13	NA	TRBV2	many	TRBJ2-3	CASSYSGTDTQYF	TGTGCCAGCTCATATAGCGGCACAGATACGCAGTATTTT
15	TRBD1	TRBV5-6	NA	TRBJ2-7	CASSLGQGFGDEQYF	TGTGCCAGCAGCCTCGGACAGGGTTTCGGCGACGAGCAGTACTTC
13	NA	TRBV14	NA	TRBJ2-7	CASSHKGGYEQYF	TGTGCCAGCAGCCATAAAGGGGGGTACGAGCAGTACTTC
12	NA	TRBV12-5	NA	TRBJ2-1	CASGFGYNEQFF	TGTGCTAGTGGTTTCGGGTACAATGAGCAGTTCTTC
12	NA	TRBV5-1	few	TRBJ1-6	CASRLRDSPLHF	TGCGCCAGCAGATTGAGAGATTCACCCCTCCACTTT
16	NA	TRBV7-9	many	TRBJ2-5	CASSKPVAASQETQYF	TGTGCCAGCAGCAAACCGGTGGCAGCGAGCCAAGAGACCCAGTACTTC
17	NA	TRBV6-6	NA	TRBJ1-1	CASRSGTHRVVNTEAFF	TGTGCCAGCAGATCCGGGACACACCGCGTGGTGAACACTGAAGCTTTCTTT
15	NA	TRBV5-5	NA	TRBJ2-7	CASSRNQGGGYEQYF	TGTGCCAGCAGCCGCAACCAGGGAGGTGGATACGAGCAGTACTTC
15	TRBD2	TRBV5-1	many	TRBJ2-3	CASSWDYSSTDTQYF	TGCGCCAGCAGCTGGGACTACTCTAGCACAGATACGCAGTATTTT
14	NA	TRBV6-4	few	TRBJ2-2	CASSAEENTGELFF	TGTGCCAGCAGTGCCGAGGAGAACACCGGGGAGCTGTTTTTT
11	NA	TRBV28	NA	TRBJ2-3	CASTHSVTQYF	TGTGCCAGCACCCATTCGGTCACGCAGTATTTT
12	TRBD1	TRBV2	NA	TRBJ1-6	CASRDSGTPLHF	TGTGCCAGCCGGGACAGCGGGACACCCCTCCACTTT
13	NA	TRBV5-1	few	TRBJ1-4	CASSLGQDEKLFF	TGCGCCAGCAGCTTGGGACAGGATGAAAAACTGTTTTTT
15	NA	TRBV6-2/TRBV6-3	few	TRBJ1-5	CASSYVGNSNQPQHF	TGTGCCAGCAGTTACGTGGGGAATAGCAATCAGCCCCAGCATTTT
16	NA	TRBV5-5	NA	TRBJ2-1	CASLPQVGGTYNEQFF	TGTGCCAGCTTACCGCAGGTAGGGGGTACCTACAATGAGCAGTTCTTC
13	TRBD1	TRBV2	many	TRBJ2-4	CASGGQENYIQYF	TGTGCCAGCGGTGGACAGGAGAATTACATTCAGTACTTC
12	NA	TRBV9	NA	TRBJ1-2	CASSTDWGGYTF	TGTGCCAGCAGCACGGACTGGGGTGGCTACACCTTC
11	NA	TRBV7-2	NA	TRBJ1-6	CASSSSLLLHF	TGTGCCAGCAGCTCAAGCCTCCTCCTCCACTTT
13	NA	TRBV28	NA	TRBJ1-2	CACRQSGMDGYTF	TGTGCCTGTCGGCAGTCTGGGATGGATGGCTACACCTTC
15	NA	TRBV5-1	few	TRBJ1-6	CASSLTGTSPSPLHF	TGCGCCAGCAGCTTGACCGGGACTTCCCCCTCACCCCTCCACTTT
13	NA	TRBV18	NA	TRBJ2-3	CASSPADTDTQYF	TGTGCCAGCTCACCGGCGGACACAGATACGCAGTATTTT
14	TRBD1	TRBV5-1	few	TRBJ2-3	CASSTDREKDTQYF	TGCGCCAGCAGCACGGACAGGGAAAAAGATACGCAGTATTTT
11	TRBD1	TRBV7-9	few	TRBJ1-6	CASSPGQDKNF	TGTGCCAGCAGCCCCGGACAGGACAAAAACTTT
16	NA	TRBV5-1	few	TRBJ1-1	CASSSEVQTTNTEAFF	TGCGCCAGCAGCTCCGAAGTACAGACCACGAACACTGAAGCTTTCTTT
15	TRBD1	TRBV9	NA	TRBJ1-2	CASSVNPGQGYGYTF	TGTGCCAGCAGCGTGAACCCCGGACAGGGCTATGGCTACACCTTC
17	NA	TRBV4-3	few	TRBJ1-6	CASSQDLAPPAASPLHF	TGCGCCAGCAGCCAAGATCTCGCGCCCCCAGCGGCATCACCCCTCCACTTT
14	NA	TRBV20-1	NA	TRBJ2-5	CSARPQSSGETQYF	TGCAGTGCTCGCCCCCAGTCGAGCGGGGAGACCCAGTACTTC
15	NA	TRBV18	NA	TRBJ2-3	CASSPLLTQAGTQYF	TGTGCCAGCTCACCACTTCTGACACAGGCGGGTACGCAGTATTTT
14	NA	TRBV20-1	few	TRBJ1-2	CSATRQALNYGYTF	TGCAGTGCTACGAGACAGGCCCTTAACTATGGCTACACCTTC
12	NA	TRBV7-2	few	TRBJ1-6	CASSPFNSPLHF	TGTGCCAGCAGCCCTTTTAATTCACCCCTCCACTTT
13	TRBD1	TRBV7-2	NA	TRBJ1-1	CASSFRQGTEAFF	TGTGCCAGCAGCTTTCGACAGGGCACTGAAGCTTTCTTT
11	NA	TRBV3-1	NA	TRBJ2-4	CASGLAGIQYF	TGTGCCAGCGGGCTGGCGGGCATTCAGTACTTC
15	TRBD1	TRBV7-7	few	TRBJ1-1	CASSRDRGAGTEAFF	TGTGCTAGCAGTAGGGACAGGGGGGCGGGCACTGAAGCTTTCTTT
14	NA	TRBV6-5	NA	TRBJ2-7	CASSYSRGSYEQYF	TGTGCCAGCAGTTACTCGCGGGGCTCCTACGAGCAGTACTTC